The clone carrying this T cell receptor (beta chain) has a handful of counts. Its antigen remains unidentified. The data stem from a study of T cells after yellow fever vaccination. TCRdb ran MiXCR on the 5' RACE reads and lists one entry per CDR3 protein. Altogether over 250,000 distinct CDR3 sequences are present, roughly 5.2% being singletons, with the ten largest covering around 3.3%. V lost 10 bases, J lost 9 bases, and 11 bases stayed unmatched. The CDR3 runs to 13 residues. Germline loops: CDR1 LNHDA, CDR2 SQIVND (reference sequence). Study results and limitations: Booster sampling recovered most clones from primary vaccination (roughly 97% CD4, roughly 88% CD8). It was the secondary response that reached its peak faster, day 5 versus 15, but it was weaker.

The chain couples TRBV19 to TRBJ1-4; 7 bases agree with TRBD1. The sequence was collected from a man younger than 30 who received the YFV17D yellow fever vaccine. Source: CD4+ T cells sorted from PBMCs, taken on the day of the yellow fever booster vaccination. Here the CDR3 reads CATLGTADQKLFF. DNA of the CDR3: TGTGCCACCCTCGGGACAGCGGATCAAAAACTGTTTTTT.